This T cell receptor (beta chain) was sequenced during a study of response to subunit inactivated influenza vaccine. Study-wide findings and caveats: With each seasonal influenza vaccination, the authors suggested, few new T cells are recruited.

Germline V CDR1 and CDR2: SGHDN, FVKESK. After removal of 3 bases from V and 12 bases from J, the junction contained 5 bases not matched to a gene. CDR3 length: 12 amino acids. As to this clonotype: Its antigen is unidentified.

TCRdb re-derived calls from the RT-PCR reads in MiXCR, one entry per CDR3 protein. The sample contains hundreds of thousands of distinct CDR3 sequences, 14% of which appear only once. This clonotype was obtained from a man in his fifties who received an inactivated influenza vaccine. The chain links TRBV14 to TRBJ2-1; 7 nucleotides line up with TRBD1. Sample: PBMCs from blood, taken 14 to 15 days before vaccination. The CDR3 DNA reads TGTGCCAGCAGCCAGGAGGACAGGCGGCAGTTCTTC. It is translated as CASSQEDRRQFF.